These T cell receptor beta chains were read from a single sample in a study of T cell changes during pregnancy in multiple sclerosis. TCRdb's copy holds only in-frame clones and misses some; the assay was immunoSEQ multiplex PCR. The repertoire holds fewer than 40,000 clones, with 90% as singletons. The specimen was CD8+ T cells from peripheral blood mononuclear cells, collected in the first trimester of pregnancy. The receptors come from a female donor with multiple sclerosis, enrolled in a pregnancy study. CDR3s leave out the opening cysteine and the closing phenylalanine or tryptophan. For some rows the clone size is stated as once, few or many, or as a class when expanded; others skip it.

size,V,J,CDR3
NA,TRBV4-2,TRBJ2-1,ASSQRQEAYNEQF
NA,TRBV27,TRBJ2-5,ASSLSSSWETQY
NA,TRBV29-1,TRBJ2-6,SVPDRGQRGANVLT
NA,TRBV9,TRBJ2-5,ASSVGGSTETQY
few,TRBV5-6,TRBJ1-1,ASTIQGSLEAF
once,TRBV11-2,TRBJ2-1,ASSLGRLAGPIYNEQF
once,TRBV27,TRBJ2-1,ASSRNLAEQF
NA,TRBV18,TRBJ2-7,ASSPRFRLAGGYEQY
NA,TRBV4-2,TRBJ2-7,ASSQEFRTNSYEQY
NA,TRBV14,TRBJ2-1,ASSPPGLAEYNEQF
few,TRBV11-3,TRBJ2-1,ASSLRSHRLAGVDNEQF
NA,TRBV7-2,TRBJ1-5,ASSSFYVGQGGQPQH
NA,TRBV10-3,TRBJ1-2,AINTGGVRSYGYT
NA,TRBV6-6,TRBJ2-2,ASSYSAGVTGELF
NA,TRBV2,TRBJ2-2,ASSAGSLTGELF
NA,TRBV4-1,TRBJ2-7,ASGHTGTGGYEQY
NA,TRBV14,TRBJ2-5,ASSQRDRGVPLLQETQY
NA,TRBV14,TRBJ2-5,ASSLLPMLGGETQY
NA,TRBV19,TRBJ2-1,ASSISGAGYNEQF
NA,TRBV7-2,TRBJ2-7,ASSLTLAGGHYEQY
NA,TRBV7-9,TRBJ1-2,ASRPQGANYGYT
NA,TRBV7-9,TRBJ2-5,ASSLILAGPQETQY
NA,TRBV28,TRBJ1-5,ASTLLGDRGGNQPQH
large,TRBV7-9,TRBJ2-1,ASTDSRTGGFYNEQF
once,TRBV5-6,TRBJ2-7,ASSWGGYEQY
NA,TRBV7-9,TRBJ2-7,ASSLVAGRLGEQY
NA,TRBV5-5,TRBJ2-7,ASSSGGASYEQY
NA,TRBV4-1,TRBJ2-5,ASSQDWRTQY
once,TRBV19,TRBJ2-1,ASEQGFSYNEQF
NA,TRBV7-9,TRBJ1-2,ASNFPPGTDGYT
once,TRBV2,TRBJ2-1,ASPRGGYEQF
once,TRBV19,TRBJ2-7,ASSIGIAWEFPYEQY
NA,TRBV27,TRBJ1-1,ASSLFRSGGQGLAF
NA,TRBV28,TRBJ1-2,ASSSHYTGVRGTNYGYT
NA,TRBV7-6,TRBJ2-1,ASSLLVSASGRDEQF
NA,TRBV6-4,TRBJ2-2,ASSESVGDTGELF
NA,TRBV27,TRBJ1-1,ASSMGQMNTEAF
NA,TRBV7-2,TRBJ2-5,ASSQTSGSLSDQETQY
NA,TRBV27,TRBJ2-7,ASRLPQGSSYEQY
NA,TRBV28,TRBJ2-1,ASSPLRDTNNEQF
NA,TRBV2,TRBJ2-3,ASSGGQGHWDTQY
NA,TRBV5-4,TRBJ2-5,ASSYSGRLQETQY
NA,TRBV7-9,TRBJ2-7,ASSPAGGPYEQY
NA,TRBV5-1,TRBJ2-2,ASRRTSGNTGELF
NA,TRBV10-3,TRBJ1-4,AISEPQVQGGEKLF
NA,TRBV13,TRBJ1-1,ASSLYQGSTEAF
NA,TRBV6-1,TRBJ2-1,ASRRLAINEQF